The present T cell receptor (beta chain) was sequenced within a study of cytomegalovirus exposure and HLA in healthy donors. Whole-study results and caveats: Rare sequences made up most TCRs, while some public TCRs were found in many donors.

Only in-frame clones appear in the TCRdb table, and some are missing; sequencing was by immunoSEQ multiplex PCR. There are 150,000 to 170,000 clones in the sample; approximately 86% occur only once, and 20% to 25% lies in the top ten. On this clone: The antigen is unknown.

The ends lost 2 bases at V and 11 bases at J; junction bases unmatched: 5. Germline V gene lookup returns CDR1 KGHSH and CDR2 LQKENI. The CDR3 is 12 amino acids. This rearrangement joins TRBV18 to TRBJ1-2; 7 bases map to TRBD1. This TCR was recovered from a man aged 18 to 29 in good health and CMV-seropositive. The sequencing input was PBMCs. The CDR3 DNA follows: TGTGCCAGCTCACCAACTACAGGGGTTTACACCTTC. This sequence encodes CASSPTTGVYTF.